The rows below give T cell receptor beta chains drawn from one sample of a study of CD8 T cells in ankylosing spondylitis. TCRdb analysed the 5' RACE reads with MiXCR anew, one entry per CDR3 protein. The data hold about 7,000 distinct CDR3 sequences, with approximately 2.9% observed a single time. Input material: blood, either unsorted or a sorted T cell fraction (not recorded which). The receptors derive from a female donor with ankylosing spondylitis or in good health (not recorded which). CDR3s include the opening cysteine and the closing phenylalanine or tryptophan. D genes are given only for firm matches. The size field is filled for only some rows; it gives once, few, many or a size class.

j_call v_call clone_size d_call cdr3_nt cdr3_aa
TRBJ2-1 TRBV9 many NA TGTGCCAGCAGCGTAGGATTGGGGGGCCCGGTCGATGAGCAGTTCTTC CASSVGLGGPVDEQFF
TRBJ2-3 TRBV9 many NA TGTGCCAGCAGCGATCCACTAGCCGCGGCGAGCACAGATACGCAGTATTTT CASSDPLAAASTDTQYF
TRBJ1-2 TRBV9 many NA TGTGCCAGCAGCGTAGCTCTAGGGGGAAACTATGGCTACACCTTC CASSVALGGNYGYTF
TRBJ2-5 TRBV9 many TRBD1 TGTGCCAGCAGCGGGGGACAGACAGGGAAGACCCAGTACTTC CASSGGQTGKTQYF
TRBJ2-1 TRBV9 many TRBD2 TGTGCCAGCAGCAATCCCTCCGGGAGGAACAATGAGCAGTTCTTC CASSNPSGRNNEQFF
TRBJ1-2 TRBV9 many NA TGTGCCAGCTCCTCCAATAGTTATGGCTACACCTTC CASSSNSYGYTF
TRBJ2-5 TRBV9 many TRBD2 TGTGCCAGCAGCGAGATAGCGGGGTACCAAGAGACCCAGTACTTC CASSEIAGYQETQYF
TRBJ2-2 TRBV9 medium-sized NA TGTGCCAGCAGCGCCGAATTAGGGTCCGCGGGGACCGGGGAGCTGTTTTTT CASSAELGSAGTGELFF
TRBJ2-1 TRBV9 many TRBD1 TGTGCCAGCAGCCCTCGACAGGGGGGGAATAATGAGCAGTTCTTC CASSPRQGGNNEQFF
TRBJ2-2 TRBV9 many NA TGTGCCAGCAGCGTCCGCACCGGGGAGCTGTTTTTT CASSVRTGELFF
TRBJ1-1 TRBV9 many NA TGTGCCAGCAGCGTAGGGGAAAAGGGCCCTGAAGCTTTCTTT CASSVGEKGPEAFF
TRBJ2-3 TRBV9 large TRBD2 TGTGCCAGCAGCGTAGCGTCTAGCGGGGGGGAAGATACGCAGTATTTT CASSVASSGGEDTQYF
TRBJ1-2 TRBV9 many NA TGTGCCAGCAGCGTAGAGAGTTACTATGGCTACACCTTC CASSVESYYGYTF
TRBJ2-5 TRBV9 medium-sized NA TGTGCCAGCAACCAGGACAGCCAAGAGACCCAGTACTTC CASNQDSQETQYF
TRBJ2-5 TRBV9 NA TRBD1 TGTGCCAGCAGCGCGACAGGGGCCGGGGAGACCCAGTACTTC CASSATGAGETQYF
TRBJ2-3 TRBV9 medium-sized TRBD2 TGTGCCAGCAGCTCCCTGCTAGCGGGAGCTTATACGCAGTATTTT CASSSLLAGAYTQYF
TRBJ2-7 TRBV9 medium-sized TRBD1 TGTGCCAGCAGCGTCGGACAGGGATGGGAGCAGTACTTC CASSVGQGWEQYF
TRBJ2-7 TRBV9 many NA TGTGCCAGCAGCGTAGGGGGGGGGGACAGCCCCTACGAGCAGTACTTC CASSVGGGDSPYEQYF
TRBJ1-2 TRBV9 many NA TGTGCCAGCAGCGTAGGCAGCTATGGCTACACCTTC CASSVGSYGYTF
TRBJ2-6 TRBV9 many NA TGTGCCAGCAGCGTAGGCAGTGTACCATACTCTGGGGCCAACGTCCTGACTTTC CASSVGSVPYSGANVLTF
TRBJ2-3 TRBV9 many NA TGTGCCAGCAGCGGGAACAAGGATACGCAGTATTTT CASSGNKDTQYF
TRBJ2-3 TRBV9 many TRBD2 TGTGCCAGCAGCTTCAGATCCGGGACTAGCGGGGGGGCCGGGGCAGATACGCAGTATTTT CASSFRSGTSGGAGADTQYF
TRBJ2-7 TRBV9 many NA TGTGCCAGCAGCATCACCGCGGACACCACCTACGAGCAGTACTTC CASSITADTTYEQYF
TRBJ2-5 TRBV9 many NA TGTGCCAGCAGCGTACCGGGGCAACAAGAGACCCAGTACTTC CASSVPGQQETQYF
TRBJ2-1 TRBV7-7 many TRBD1 TGTGCTAGCAGCTTCCTTCGAGGACAGGGGGGCCCCCACTCCTACAATGAGCAGTTCTTC CASSFLRGQGGPHSYNEQFF
TRBJ2-7 TRBV9 NA TRBD2 TGTGCCAGCAGCGTAGGGGAGGGACCCCTAGACTACGAGCAGTACTTC CASSVGEGPLDYEQYF
TRBJ2-3 TRBV9 many TRBD2 TGTGCCAGCAGCGTGTCCGGGACTAGGCACACAGATACGCAGTATTTT CASSVSGTRHTDTQYF
TRBJ2-7 TRBV9 many TRBD1 TGTGCCAGCAGCGCCGGGACAGGGGGAACCTACGAGCAGTACTTC CASSAGTGGTYEQYF
TRBJ2-2 TRBV9 many TRBD2 TGTGCCAGCAGCGTAGGACTAGCGGGGGGAATCACCGGGGAGCTGTTTTTT CASSVGLAGGITGELFF
TRBJ2-1 TRBV9 NA TRBD2 TGTGCCAGCAGCGTAGAAGGGAGTAGCGGGGGCGATGAGCAGTTCTTC CASSVEGSSGGDEQFF